This TCR beta chain was captured in a study (dated by TCRdb to 2014 to 2015). Study-wide context: The study set out to test whether tumor-infiltrating Tregs in breast cancer get recruited from blood Tregs or are instead converted in situ from other CD4+ T cell subsets.

This clonotype was counted ten times or more. This receptor's antigen is unknown. There are no base qualities to consult, and no much larger clone falls within one base. Full-length TCR variable regions were amplified by 5' RACE PCR with constant-region reverse primers, and semi-nested PCR with Nested Universal Primer A was subsequently performed. Using the ReliaPrep RNA Cell Miniprep System, total RNA was extracted, and the SMARTer RACE 5'/3' Kit was then used to reverse transcribe the RNA into 5'RACE-ready cDNA. Multiplex adaptors were used to barcode full-length TCR alpha and beta libraries, and the barcoded libraries were sequenced on an Illumina MiSeq. As for how the authors treated the data: Sequencing data were pooled across the five patients for each of nine subset-tissue groups and compared by unsupervised clustering of TCR gene usage. The Morisita-Horn index was used to calculate repertoire similarity, with shared sequences weighted according to their contribution to each repertoire. The public reads were run again by TCRdb, first through fastp at Q25 and then through MiXCR, and only productive beta chains were kept. Rows with one shared CDR3 protein collapse into an entry with the most common genes and DNA. TCRdb assigned the V and J calls; the authors' analysis was not used. The table for this sample lists 9,500 to 14,000 distinct CDR3 sequences; roughly 29% of them were counted only once. 2.5% to 3% of the sample rests with the top ten.

What the study reported, not specific to this receptor: In terms of TCR gene usage, tumor memory CD4+ T cells clustered together with blood and lymph node memory CD4+ cells, as well as with lymph node naive CD4+ cells. Rather than covering whole repertoires, validation in the larger cohort was restricted to a single TCR beta V-J rearrangement. The TCR alpha and beta sequences of tumor-infiltrating Tregs showed the greatest overlap with tumor naive CD4+ T cells, followed by blood naive CD4+ T cells.

Cells that were CD4+CD25+CD127-/low were the ones isolated as Tregs. Tregs, naive and memory CD4+ T cells from tumor, blood and ipsilateral draining lymph nodes of a few breast cancer patients underwent full-length TCR alpha and beta sequencing. Tumor tissue, along with lymph nodes from ipsilateral axillary dissection, was perfused with PBS, minced, and then digested using collagenase I and hyaluronidase. Mononuclear cells from lymph nodes or roughly 50 ml of peripheral blood were isolated by Ficoll density gradient centrifugation. FACS confirmed that the sorted cell populations were more than 90% pure. Sequencing was performed on Tregs sorted from a lymph node. The sequence was collected from a female donor with breast cancer.

In nucleotides, the sequence is TGTGCCACCAGTGATTTCGCGGGGACTAGCGGGAGTTCCTACAATGAGCAGTTCTTC. This translates into CATSDFAGTSGSSYNEQFF. This receptor chain uses TRBV24-1 and TRBJ2-1, with 14 bases aligning to TRBD2. V trim: 1 base; J trim: 1 base; unmatched bases: 5. Looking up the germline V gene yields CDR1 KGHDR and CDR2 SFDVKD. The CDR3 spans 19 residues, from the cysteine through the phenylalanine. CDR3 DNA only is kept here, 57 bases in frame from base 1.